What follows are 30 T cell receptor beta chains derived from one specimen sequenced in a study of blood T cell repertoires in COVID-19. Clones were read by immunoSEQ multiplex PCR, and TCRdb kept only the in-frame ones, dropping some. The repertoire consists of about 200,000 clones, with about 93% occurring once and the leading ten covering approximately 0.5%. Sequencing input: peripheral blood. The receptors originated from a man aged 45-65 years with acute or convalescent COVID-19.

The rearrangement joins TRBV2 to TRBJ1-5; possibly TRBD1 for D (5 bases). This CDR3 has 14 amino acids. Germline V gives CDR1 SNHLY, CDR2 FYNNEI. Trimming stripped 2 bases from V and 6 bases from J, with 11 bases between. DNA of the CDR3: TGTGCCAGCAGTGAATCAGGGCGTGTTCAGCCCCAGCATTTT. Translating gives CASSESGRVQPQHF.

Concerning this clone itself: Different DNA sequences within this sample yield the same CDR3. V gene TRBV18 combines with J gene TRBJ2-1; D is unclear. V was pared by 3 bases and J by 0 bases, with 9 bases between. The CDR3 consists of 15 residues. Germline values: CDR1 KGHSH, CDR2 LQKENI. The CDR3 reads CASSPDRSSYNEQFF. The CDR3 bases are TGTGCCAGCTCACCCGACCGGAGCTCCTACAATGAGCAGTTCTTC.

This rearrangement joins TRBV7-2 to TRBJ2-5; D is perhaps TRBD1 (6 bases). This CDR3 comprises 16 residues. The germline V gene has CDR1 SGHTA and CDR2 FQGNSA. The germline V and J ends were trimmed by 3 bases and 5 bases, with 19 bases remaining between them. The CDR3 nucleotides read TGTGCCAGCAGCTTCGTGGGGACAACAGCGAAGGAGACCCAGTACTTC. This translates into CASSFVGTTAKETQYF.

This chain links TRBV20-1 with TRBJ1-2; perhaps TRBD1 as D (6 bases). This CDR3 comprises 11 residues. The germline V gene encodes CDR1 DFQATT and CDR2 SNEGSKA (reference sequence). The CDR3 coding sequence is TGCAGCAGAGGGGGAAACTATGGCTACACCTTC. It specifies CSRGGNYGYTF.

J is TRBJ1-4 and V is TRBV11-2, with D unresolved. V was trimmed by 6 bases and J by 9 bases, leaving 20 bases between them. Germline CDR1 is SGHAT and CDR2 is FQNNGV. The CDR3 spans 15 residues. In nucleotides, the CDR3 is TGTGCCAGCAGTCCCACCGATGGCAGTCAAAAAAAACTGTTTTTT. Translated: CASSPTDGSQKKLFF.

The rearrangement links TRBV2 to TRBJ1-5, with D unclear. The germline CDR1 and CDR2 sequences are SNHLY and FYNNEI. This CDR3 region has 15 residues. Trimming cost V 4 bases and J 2 bases, with 12 bases left between them. This CDR3 reads CASSVRPGGNQPQHF. In nucleotides, the CDR3 is TGTGCCAGCAGTGTAAGGCCGGGTGGCAATCAGCCCCAGCATTTT.

The gene calls are TRBV11-2 and TRBJ1-4; D gene unclear. The CDR3 is 14 residues long. Germline CDR1 reads SGHAT; CDR2 reads FQNNGV. Trimming left V 2 bases short and J 5 bases short, with 9 bases between. The chain's CDR3 is CASSLTFRNEKLFF. DNA for the CDR3: TGTGCCAGCAGCTTAACTTTCCGCAATGAAAAACTGTTTTTT.

The chain couples TRBV6-5 to TRBJ2-7; TRBD2 matches at 11 bases. CDR3 length: 13 residues. V lost 11 bases, J lost 0 bases, and 3 bases stayed unmatched. Germline loops: CDR1 MNHEY, CDR2 SVGAGI. The chain's CDR3 is CAATSGVSYEQYV. CDR3 nucleotides: TGTGCCGCGACTAGCGGGGTCTCCTACGAGCAGTACGTC.

This rearrangement joins TRBV11-2 to TRBJ1-6, with TRBD1 identical over 12 bases. Trimming took 5 bases from V and 1 from J; bases not matched to a gene: 9. The CDR3 contains 19 residues. The germline CDR1 and CDR2 sequences are SGHAT and FQNNGV. This chain's CDR3 is CASSPRGQGARSYNSPLHF. As DNA, the CDR3 is TGTGCCAGCAGCCCTAGGGGACAGGGGGCGAGGTCCTATAATTCACCCCTCCACTTT.

The V call is TRBV7-3, the J call TRBJ2-2, with TRBD2 as a possible D gene (5 bases). This CDR3 is built from 13 residues. V lost 5 bases and J lost 6, with 10 bases in between. Germline V gene lookup returns CDR1 SGHTA and CDR2 FQGTGA. The CDR3 DNA sequence: TGTGCCAGCAGCGTGCAGGAGGCCGGGGAGCTGTTTTTT. This gives the protein CASSVQEAGELFF.

The rearrangement links TRBV7-9 to TRBJ2-7; 10 bases match TRBD2. After removal of 2 bases from V and 4 bases from J, the junction contained 2 bases not matched to a gene. There are 14 residues in the CDR3. Germline values: CDR1 SEHNR, CDR2 FQNEAQ (reference sequence). The CDR3 here is CASSLPSGRYEQYF. CDR3 nucleotides: TGTGCCAGCAGCTTACCTAGCGGGAGATACGAGCAGTACTTC. The whole variable domain, filled in from reference TRBV7-9 and TRBJ2-7, reads DTGVSQNPRHKITKRGQNVTFRCDPISEHNRLYWYRQTLGQGPEFLTYFQNEAQLEKSRLLSDRFSAERPKGSFSTLEIQRTEQGDSAMYLCASSLPSGRYEQYFGPGTRLTVT.

This chain uses TRBV19 with TRBJ1-5; 7 positions match TRBD1. The germline CDR1 and CDR2 sequences are LNHDA and SQIVND (reference sequence). The V and J ends lost 4 bases and 5 bases, in that order; junction bases with no gene match: 8. This CDR3 is 15 amino acids long. The DNA for the CDR3 is TGTGCCAGTAGTACCACGACAGGGAGAGATCAGCCCCAGCATTTT. This codes for CASSTTTGRDQPQHF. The full variable domain, rest sourced from reference TRBV19 and TRBJ1-5, is DGGITQSPKYLFRKEGQNVTLSCEQNLNHDAMYWYRQDPGQGLRLIYYSQIVNDFQKGDIAEGYSVSREKKESFPLTVTSAQKNPTAFYLCASSTTTGRDQPQHFGDGTRLSIL.

The sample holds a few counts of this clone. The chain is built from TRBV6-5 and TRBJ1-2; TRBD1 might be the D (6 bases). Germline CDR1 and CDR2: MNHEY and SVGAGI. Trimming took off 6 bases at V and 0 bases at J, with 11 bases between the two ends. There are 14 residues in the CDR3. The CDR3, as DNA: TGTGCCAGCAGACAGGGAGTGTCTAACTATGGCTACACCTTC. This gives the protein CASRQGVSNYGYTF.

The rearrangement uses TRBV15 and TRBJ1-2; weak D call: TRBD1 (5 bases). CDR3 size: 13 residues. Trimming took 6 bases from V and 2 from J, leaving 10 bases between them. Germline CDR1 reads LNHNV; CDR2 reads YYDKDF (reference sequence). CDR3 DNA sequence: TGTGCCACCAGTCGGGGGACCAACTATGGCTACACCTTC. Translation: CATSRGTNYGYTF.

V usage is TRBV9 and J usage is TRBJ1-2; 8 bases are a match to TRBD1. Looked up from germline, CDR1 is SGDLS and CDR2 is YYNGEE. CDR3 size: 15 residues. The V segment lost 0 bases and the J segment 3 bases; nucleotides outside the gene matches: 4. The CDR3 nucleotides are TGTGCCAGCAGCGTAGGGACAGGGAGGGACTATGGCTACACCTTC. It translates to CASSVGTGRDYGYTF. Complete variable domain (other parts from reference TRBV9 and TRBJ1-2): DSGVTQTPKHLITATGQRVTLRCSPRSGDLSVYWYQQSLDQGLQFLIQYYNGEERAKGNILERFSAQQFPDLHSELNLSSLELGDSALYFCASSVGTGRDYGYTFGSGTRLTVV.

The genes are TRBV12-3 or TRBV12-4 and TRBJ1-4; no definite D call. This CDR3 spans 12 amino acids. V dropped 6 bases and J dropped 6 bases, with 8 bases sitting between them. The CDR3, as DNA: TGTGCCAGCAGCTTTTCGGATGAAAAACTGTTTTTT. Residues: CASSFSDEKLFF.

In the case of this clone: This sample includes further DNA sequences coding for the same CDR3. The chain combines TRBV28 with TRBJ2-6; possible D gene TRBD1, 5 bases. Deletions cut 6 bases from V and 0 bases from J, with 9 bases between. The CDR3 length is 15 residues. The germline V gene has CDR1 MDHEN and CDR2 SYDVKM. The CDR3 region is CASSSGASGANVLTF. The CDR3 DNA sequence: TGTGCCAGCAGCTCTGGGGCCTCTGGGGCCAACGTCCTGACTTTC.

The chain is built from TRBV18 and TRBJ2-3; no reliable D call. The CDR3 loop spans 12 amino acids. Trimming removed 7 bases from V and 0 bases from J, with 5 bases in between. Germline V gene lookup returns CDR1 KGHSH and CDR2 LQKENI. The CDR3 here is CASYFSTDTQYF. Written as DNA, the CDR3 is TGTGCCAGCTACTTCAGCACAGATACGCAGTATTTT.

V and J are TRBV5-6 and TRBJ1-1, with D possibly being TRBD1 (6 bases). Germline V gives CDR1 SGHDT, CDR2 YYEEEE. The ends were cut back, 2 bases at V and 1 base at J, with 12 bases in the middle. CDR3 length: 15 residues. CDR3 sequence: CASSFRGAGNTEAFF. The CDR3 coding sequence is TGTGCCAGCAGCTTCAGGGGCGCGGGGAACACTGAAGCTTTCTTT.

The chain employs TRBV27 and TRBJ2-4; TRBD2 aligns across 9 bases. Germline CDR1 and CDR2: MNHEY and SMNVEV (reference sequence). V lost 5 bases to trimming and J lost 8 bases; unmatched junction nucleotides: 10. The CDR3 totals 15 residues. CDR3 in amino acids: CASSPDSGGRDIQYF. CDR3 DNA: TGTGCCAGCAGTCCGGATAGCGGGGGCAGGGACATTCAGTACTTC.

The rearrangement links TRBV19 to TRBJ1-1; D not certain. Trimming removed 2 bases at V and 4 bases at J, with 17 bases between. Germline CDR1 is LNHDA and CDR2 is SQIVND (reference sequence). The CDR3 has 16 amino acids. CDR3 nucleotides: TGTGCCAGTAGTATATTAGGAGCGGCGAGCGGCACTGAAGCTTTCTTT. This codes for CASSILGAASGTEAFF.

CDR3: CASNRQGNYGYTF. The CDR3 DNA reads as TGTGCCAGCAATCGACAGGGGAACTATGGCTACACCTTC. J is TRBJ1-2 and V is TRBV12-3 or TRBV12-4, with 8 bases identical to TRBD1. The CDR3 loop spans 13 amino acids. The V segment lost 7 bases and the J segment 2 bases; nucleotides outside the gene matches: 3.

The chain has TRBV30 and TRBJ1-4; TRBD1 might be the D (6 bases). Trimming took 0 bases from V and 7 from J, leaving 15 bases between them. Germline assignment: CDR1 GTSNPN and CDR2 SVGIG (reference sequence). The CDR3 is made up of 15 amino acids. This CDR3 reads CAWSVARGSSEKLFF. In DNA form, the CDR3 reads TGTGCCTGGAGTGTAGCCAGGGGATCAAGTGAAAAACTGTTTTTT. Looking up the rest from reference TRBV30 and TRBJ1-4 gives the full variable domain: SQTIHQWPATLVQPVGSPLSLECTVEGTSNPNLYWYRQAAGRGLQLLFYSVGIGQISSEVPQNLSASRPQDRQFILSSKKLLLSDSGFYLCAWSVARGSSEKLFFGSGTQLSVL.

This chain links TRBV4-2 with TRBJ2-7, with TRBD1 matching 9 bases. Germline V gives CDR1 LGHNA, CDR2 YNFKEQ. CDR3 length equals 15 residues. The V segment lost 0 bases and the J segment 6 bases; nucleotides outside the gene matches: 6. The CDR3 is CASSQDHRGRVEQYF. For the CDR3, the DNA is TGTGCCAGCAGCCAAGATCACAGGGGGCGGGTCGAGCAGTACTTC.

Of note for this clone: A much more abundant neighbour one base away suggests this may be a read error. Different DNA sequences within this sample yield the same CDR3. The genes are TRBV7-8 and TRBJ2-5; maybe TRBD2 (6 bases). The CDR3 is 14 residues long. V dropped 2 bases and J dropped 11 bases, with 18 bases sitting between them. CDR1 is SGHVS and CDR2 is FQNEAQ in the germline V gene. Written as DNA, the CDR3 is TGTGCCAGCAGCTTACCGGACTACCCGGGGACTCAGTACTTC. Amino acid sequence: CASSLPDYPGTQYF.

The rearrangement joins TRBV5-4 to TRBJ2-7; 7 nucleotides line up with TRBD2. Germline V gene sequence: CDR1 SGHNT, CDR2 YYREEE (reference sequence). V gave up 6 bases and J gave up 0 bases; unmatched junction bases: 6. The CDR3 sequence is 14 residues long. Here the CDR3 DNA reads TGTGCCAGCACCCTAAGCGGGAACTCCTACGAGCAGTACTTC. The encoded protein is CASTLSGNSYEQYF. Using reference TRBV5-4 and TRBJ2-7 for the parts outside the CDR3, the full variable domain is ETGVTQSPTHLIKTRGQQVTLRCSSQSGHNTVSWYQQALGQGPQFIFQYYREEENGRGNFPPRFSGLQFPNYSSELNVNALELDDSALYLCASTLSGNSYEQYFGPGTRLTVT.

The chain has TRBV27 and TRBJ2-2; 14 bases fit TRBD2. The CDR3 totals 16 residues. CDR1 and CDR2 (germline): MNHEY, SMNVEV (reference sequence). V lost 5 bases, J lost 7 bases, and 6 bases stayed unmatched. For the CDR3, the DNA is TGTGCCAGCAGTCCCGGGACTAGCGGGAGAATCGGGGAGCTGTTTTTT. This translates into CASSPGTSGRIGELFF.

J is TRBJ2-7 and V is TRBV19, with TRBD1 as a possible D gene (5 bases). This CDR3 is built from 16 residues. The V gene lost 4 bases and the J gene lost 2 bases, with 18 bases spanning the gap. The germline gives CDR1 LNHDA, CDR2 SQIVND (reference sequence). In nucleotides, the CDR3 is TGTGCCAGTAGTAACCTTCCTGACAGAAAAGCCTACGAGCAGTACTTC. This encodes CASSNLPDRKAYEQYF. Looking up the rest from reference TRBV19 and TRBJ2-7 gives the full variable domain: DGGITQSPKYLFRKEGQNVTLSCEQNLNHDAMYWYRQDPGQGLRLIYYSQIVNDFQKGDIAEGYSVSREKKESFPLTVTSAQKNPTAFYLCASSNLPDRKAYEQYFGPGTRLTVT.

The rearrangement joins TRBV18 to TRBJ2-3, with D perhaps matching TRBD2 (6 bases). The CDR3 has 15 residues. Trimming removed 2 bases from V and 4 bases from J, with 13 bases in between. Germline assignment: CDR1 KGHSH and CDR2 LQKENI. For the CDR3, the DNA is TGTGCCAGCTCACCAGCGGGAACACCCCCAGATACGCAGTATTTT. The encoded protein is CASSPAGTPPDTQYF. The full variable domain, its missing parts supplied by reference TRBV18 and TRBJ2-3, is NAGVMQNPRHLVRRRGQEARLRCSPMKGHSHVYWYRQLPEEGLKFMVYLQKENIIDESGMPKERFSAEFPKEGPSILRIQQVVRGDSAAYFCASSPAGTPPDTQYFGPGTRLTVL.

In DNA, the CDR3 is TGTGCCAGCCGAGCGGGCTCGAACACCGGGGAGCTGTTTTTT. Translation gives CASRAGSNTGELFF. The V call is TRBV7-9, the J call TRBJ2-2; perhaps TRBD2 as D (6 bases). V was cut by 8 bases and J by 0 bases, with 10 bases left in between. This CDR3 has 14 residues. Germline V gene sequence: CDR1 SEHNR, CDR2 FQNEAQ (reference sequence).